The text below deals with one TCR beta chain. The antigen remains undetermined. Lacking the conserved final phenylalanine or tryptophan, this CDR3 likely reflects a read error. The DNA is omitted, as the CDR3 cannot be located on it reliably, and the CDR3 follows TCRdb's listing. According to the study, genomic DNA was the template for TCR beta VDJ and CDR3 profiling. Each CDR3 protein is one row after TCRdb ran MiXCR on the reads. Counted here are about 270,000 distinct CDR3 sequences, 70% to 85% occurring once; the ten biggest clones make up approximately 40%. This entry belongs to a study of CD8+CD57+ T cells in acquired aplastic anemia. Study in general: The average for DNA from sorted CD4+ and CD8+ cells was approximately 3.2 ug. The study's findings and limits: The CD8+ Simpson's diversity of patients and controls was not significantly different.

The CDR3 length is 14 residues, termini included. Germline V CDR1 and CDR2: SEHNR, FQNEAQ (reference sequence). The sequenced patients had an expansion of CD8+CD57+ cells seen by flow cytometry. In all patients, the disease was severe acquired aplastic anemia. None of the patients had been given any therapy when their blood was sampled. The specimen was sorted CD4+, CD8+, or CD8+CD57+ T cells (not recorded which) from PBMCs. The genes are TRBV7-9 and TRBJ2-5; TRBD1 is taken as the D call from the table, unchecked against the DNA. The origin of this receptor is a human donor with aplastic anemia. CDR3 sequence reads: CASSLVPGELTFGV.